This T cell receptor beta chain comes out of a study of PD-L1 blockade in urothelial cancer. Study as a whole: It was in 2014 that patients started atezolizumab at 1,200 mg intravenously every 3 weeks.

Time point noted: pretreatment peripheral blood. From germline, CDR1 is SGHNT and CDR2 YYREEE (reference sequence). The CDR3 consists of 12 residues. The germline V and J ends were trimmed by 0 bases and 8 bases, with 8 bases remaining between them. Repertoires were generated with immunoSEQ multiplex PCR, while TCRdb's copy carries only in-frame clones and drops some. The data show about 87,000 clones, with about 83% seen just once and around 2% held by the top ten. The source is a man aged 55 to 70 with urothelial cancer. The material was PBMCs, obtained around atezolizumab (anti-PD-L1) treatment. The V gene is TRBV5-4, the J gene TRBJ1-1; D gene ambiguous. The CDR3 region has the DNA TGTGCCAGCAGCTTGGGTCCCAGGGAAGCTTTCTTT. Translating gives CASSLGPREAFF.